These 2 T cell receptor beta chains were all obtained from the same sample, sequenced in a study of tumor-infiltrating lymphocytes in primary liver carcinoma. The investigators made TCR beta cDNA from approximately 0.5 ug total RNA, using a constant-region primer. What produced the TCR beta libraries was three nested multiplex PCR rounds using slightly modified ARM-PCR. Amplification in the first two PCR rounds was performed using TRBV1-TRBV30 forward primers and a C-beta reverse primer for around 9 cycles each. One entry per CDR3 protein, called by TCRdb with MiXCR from the multiplex PCR reads. The table has 70,000 to 85,000 distinct CDR3 sequences, 71% seen once. The tissue used was unsorted bulk material of about 19-30 mg. RNA and DNA were co-extracted from it with the AllPrep DNA/RNA mini kit. Sequenced sample: liver tumor tissue from sampling region 4. Subset in this sample: tumor region T4, right-lateral pole. These receptors were collected from a woman aged 60-75 years with primary liver carcinoma and hepatitis B virus infection.

For this clonotype: Germline and junction disagree at one end, which may indicate a read error. The chain has TRBV12-3 or TRBV12-4 and TRBJ2-1, with D maybe TRBD1 (5 bases). The CDR3 has 15 amino acids. CDR3 in DNA: TGCGCCAGCAGCCCTAGGGGCGTGGGGTTCAATGAGCAGTTCTTC. It is translated as CASSPRGVGFNEQFF.

Turning to this clonotype: An end of the junction differs from the germline gene, which may be a read error. The chain recombines TRBV4-2 with TRBJ2-3; the match to TRBD1 covers 7 bases. This CDR3 region has 16 residues. Germline CDR1 LGHNA, CDR2 YNFKEQ. In nucleotides, the CDR3 is TGTGCCAACAGCCAAGGACCGGGACAGATCACAGATACGCGGTATTTT. It codes for CANSQGPGQITDTRYF.